A single sample gave rise to the 19 T cell receptor beta chains below, sequenced in a study of beta chain features in type 1 diabetes. Findings and limits, study-wide: Moderate but significant shortening of TCRB CDR3s was recorded in all four CD4+ subsets from Type 1 diabetes patients.

The antigens these receptors bind are not known. Sequencing targeted expressed TCRB transcripts, as all isolated RNA had been reverse transcribed. Method: immunoSEQ multiplex PCR; TCRdb's copy keeps in-frame clones and lacks some. The table lists a few hundred thousand clones, under 20% of them singletons. The sample taken for sequencing was naive CD4+ T cells from blood. The receptors were gathered from a man aged 25 to 40 with type 1 diabetes.

This clone was observed a handful of times. The chain employs TRBV25-1 and TRBJ1-2; no definite D call. Looked up from germline, CDR1 is MGHDK and CDR2 is SYGVNS. The CDR3 runs to 12 residues. With 2 bases removed from V and 4 bases from J, the gap between germline ends came to 5 bases. CDR3 sequence: CASSEIAYGYTF. The CDR3 DNA reads TGTGCCAGCAGTGAAATAGCCTATGGCTACACCTTC.

This clone has more than one count but fewer than ten. The chain couples TRBV7-2 to TRBJ2-4; no clear D gene. Germline loops: CDR1 SGHTA, CDR2 FQGNSA. The CDR3 has 15 residues. With 1 base removed from V and 3 bases from J, the gap between germline ends came to 10 bases. CDR3 residues: CASSLDARIKNIQYF. CDR3 bases: TGTGCCAGCAGCTTAGATGCCCGTATCAAAAACATTCAGTACTTC.

This sequence joins TRBV28 and TRBJ2-5; possibly TRBD2 for D (5 bases). The CDR3 loop spans 11 amino acids. V lost 3 bases and J 9 bases, leaving 8 bases between the germline ends. The germline V gene has CDR1 MDHEN and CDR2 SYDVKM. DNA for the CDR3: TGTGCCAGCAGTTTGGGCGGGCCCCAGTACTTC. Protein: CASSLGGPQYF.

The chain recombines TRBV29-1 with TRBJ1-1, with a possible D match to TRBD1 (6 bases). The CDR3 is made up of 14 amino acids. Between the trimmed V and J ends, which lost 6 bases and 3 bases, there was a span of 17 bases. The V gene's germline CDR1 is SQVTM and CDR2 ANQGSEA. The CDR3 here is CSVEGVARYTEAFF. CDR3 coding DNA: TGCAGCGTCGAGGGGGTTGCTCGGTACACTGAAGCTTTCTTT.

V is TRBV4-3 and J is TRBJ2-1, with TRBD2 matching 8 bases. V lost 3 bases and J lost 4; bases outside the gene matches: 8. Germline loops: CDR1 LGHNA, CDR2 YSLEER. This CDR3 comprises 16 residues. This CDR3 is CASSHALLADYNEQFF. The CDR3 bases are TGCGCCAGCAGCCATGCTCTACTAGCGGATTACAATGAGCAGTTCTTC.

This clone was counted a few times. This chain joins TRBV5-8 and TRBJ2-3, with D possibly being TRBD1 (5 bases). The ends were cut back, 4 bases at V and 7 bases at J, with 13 bases in the middle. Germline values: CDR1 SGHTS, CDR2 YDEGEE. This CDR3 has 13 residues. The DNA for the CDR3 is TGTGCCAGCAGCCGTCTCCAGGGTTATACGCAGTATTTT. Amino acids: CASSRLQGYTQYF.

V usage is TRBV30 and J usage is TRBJ2-5; D gene uncertain. Germline V gene lookup returns CDR1 GTSNPN and CDR2 SVGIG (reference sequence). V lost 2 bases to trimming and J lost 5 bases, with 12 bases between them. The CDR3 is made up of 13 amino acids. The CDR3 bases are TGTGCCTGGAGTAGTTGGGGTGGGGAGACCCAGTACTTC. This translates into CAWSSWGGETQYF.

V is TRBV9 and J is TRBJ2-6; D may be TRBD2 (6 bases). The length of the CDR3 is 17 residues. The V gene lost 0 bases and the J gene lost 0 bases, with 10 bases spanning the gap. The germline CDR1 and CDR2 sequences are SGDLS and YYNGEE. Here the CDR3 reads CASSVAGRSSGANVLTF. DNA of the CDR3: TGTGCCAGCAGCGTAGCGGGGAGGAGCTCTGGGGCCAACGTCCTGACTTTC.

This clone was seen a handful of times. The chain has TRBV10-3 and TRBJ2-3, with 10 bases matching TRBD2. V shed 10 bases, J shed 4 bases, and the junction held 8 bases outside the gene matches. The CDR3 contains 14 residues. The germline CDR1 and CDR2 sequences are ENHRY and SYGVKD. The CDR3 reads CATTASGRADTQYF. The CDR3 DNA reads TGTGCCACCACCGCCAGCGGGAGGGCAGATACGCAGTATTTT.

The chain employs TRBV9 and TRBJ2-1; 7 nucleotides agree with TRBD2. Trimming at V came to 0 bases and at J to 4 bases, leaving 7 bases not matched to a gene. The CDR3 is 16 residues long. The germline CDR1 and CDR2 sequences are SGDLS and YYNGEE. CDR3 nucleotides: TGTGCCAGCAGCGTAGTAAGAGTAGCGGGTTACAATGAGCAGTTCTTC. Translating gives CASSVVRVAGYNEQFF.

The chain joins TRBV29-1 to TRBJ1-1; TRBD1 agrees at 11 bases. Germline V gives CDR1 SQVTM, CDR2 ANQGSEA. J was trimmed by 3 bases and V by 7 bases; bases with no gene match: 10. The length of the CDR3 is 15 residues. CDR3 amino acids: CSAEQGTGGYTEAFF. CDR3 bases: TGCAGCGCCGAACAGGGGACAGGGGGTTACACTGAAGCTTTCTTT.

The chain has TRBV7-2 and TRBJ2-3; D ambiguous. This CDR3 is 14 amino acids long. Deletions cut 5 bases from V and 4 bases from J, with 13 bases between. The V gene's germline CDR1 is SGHTA and CDR2 FQGNSA. The CDR3 region is CASSPYRWADTQYF. DNA for the CDR3: TGTGCCAGCAGCCCCTACCGGTGGGCAGATACGCAGTATTTT.

This chain joins TRBV7-2 and TRBJ2-1; D is undetermined. This CDR3 region has 14 residues. V lost 0 bases and J lost 6, with 9 bases in between. The germline gives CDR1 SGHTA, CDR2 FQGNSA. The CDR3 nucleotides read TGTGCCAGCAGCTTAGCGAGTGAAATCAATGAGCAGTTCTTC. It yields the protein CASSLASEINEQFF.

The V gene is TRBV30, the J gene TRBJ2-7; the D is unclear. Trimming removed 2 bases from V and 2 bases from J, with 13 bases in between. CDR3 length: 14 amino acids. Germline CDR1 and CDR2: GTSNPN and SVGIG (reference sequence). The CDR3 sequence is CAWSSNGVAYEQYF. The CDR3 bases are TGTGCCTGGAGTTCTAACGGAGTCGCCTACGAGCAGTACTTC.

This clone appeared a few times. The rearrangement joins TRBV29-1 to TRBJ2-7, with D tentatively TRBD2 (6 bases). Trimming left V 4 bases short and J 0 bases short, with 10 bases between. The germline gives CDR1 SQVTM, CDR2 ANQGSEA. This CDR3 spans 13 amino acids. CDR3 coding DNA: TGCAGCGTTGTATCCGGGAGCTCCTACGAGCAGTACTTC. Translation: CSVVSGSSYEQYF.

There are a few counts of this clone. The chain has TRBV19 and TRBJ2-1; 7 bases are a match to TRBD1. The CDR3 length is 13 residues. CDR1 and CDR2 (germline): LNHDA, SQIVND (reference sequence). J was trimmed by 12 bases and V by 5 bases; bases with no gene match: 10. CDR3 amino acids: CASSPSRQGGQFF. DNA for the CDR3: TGTGCCAGTAGTCCCTCTCGACAGGGCGGGCAGTTCTTC.

The chain carries TRBV6-6 and TRBJ1-1; 10 bases line up with TRBD1. Per germline, CDR1 MNHNY and CDR2 SVGAGI (reference sequence). This CDR3 has 15 amino acids. The trim removed 6 bases at V and 4 bases at J, leaving 8 bases unmatched. CDR3 in DNA: TGTGCCAGCAGCGACAGGGGGCGGAGGGTCACTGAAGCTTTCTTT. Its protein is CASSDRGRRVTEAFF.

The chain joins TRBV30 to TRBJ1-1, with 7 bases lining up with TRBD1. The CDR3 totals 14 residues. Germline V gene sequence: CDR1 GTSNPN, CDR2 SVGIG (reference sequence). Trimming removed 5 bases from V and 0 bases from J; junction bases left unmatched: 6. CDR3 region: CAWAWGQLNTEAFF. CDR3 DNA sequence: TGTGCCTGGGCATGGGGACAGCTGAACACTGAAGCTTTCTTT.

The chain uses TRBV7-9 and TRBJ2-1, with TRBD2 as a possible D gene (6 bases). The germline gives CDR1 SEHNR, CDR2 FQNEAQ (reference sequence). Trimming took 5 bases from V and 4 from J, leaving 12 bases between them. This CDR3 is built from 14 residues. The DNA for the CDR3 is TGTGCCAGCAGCCCTACGGGACTGTACAATGAGCAGTTCTTC. It translates to CASSPTGLYNEQFF. Full variable domain (rest looked up from reference TRBV7-9 and TRBJ2-1): DTGVSQNPRHKITKRGQNVTFRCDPISEHNRLYWYRQTLGQGPEFLTYFQNEAQLEKSRLLSDRFSAERPKGSFSTLEIQRTEQGDSAMYLCASSPTGLYNEQFFGPGTRLTVL.